The 2 T cell receptor beta chains below were found in one sample sequenced in a study of blood T cell repertoires in COVID-19. Here immunoSEQ multiplex PCR was the method, and the copy in TCRdb shows in-frame clones only, minus some. The repertoire holds tens of thousands of clones, with roughly 87% as singletons. Sequenced: peripheral blood. These TCRs come from a middle-aged man with acute or convalescent COVID-19.

CDR3 in amino acids: CASSLGTANEKLFF. In DNA, the CDR3 is TGTGCCAGCAGCCTCGGGACAGCTAATGAAAAACTGTTTTTT. The chain links TRBV3-1 (or the pseudogene TRBV3-2) to TRBJ1-4; TRBD1 matches at 7 bases. The CDR3 sequence is 14 residues long. Trimming at V came to 4 bases and at J to 3 bases, leaving 2 bases not matched to a gene. In germline, CDR1 is LGHDT, CDR2 YNNKEL (reference sequence).

The CDR3 loop is CASSVGGLAGGKETQYF. The CDR3, as DNA: TGCGCCAGCAGTGTGGGTGGACTAGCGGGGGGTAAGGAGACCCAGTACTTC. The chain joins TRBV10-2 to TRBJ2-5; 14 bases fit TRBD2. The germline V gene encodes CDR1 WSHSY and CDR2 SAAADI. The CDR3 runs to 17 residues. After removal of 4 bases from V and 5 bases from J, the junction contained 9 bases not matched to a gene.